Below, one T cell receptor (beta chain) is given with its context. This sample was included in a study of beta chain features in type 1 diabetes. V lost 2 bases and J lost 6; bases outside the gene matches: 9. CDR1 is KGHSH, CDR2 LQKENI, per germline. The CDR3 totals 16 residues. cDNA synthesis used the whole RNA isolate, giving expressed TCRB sequences. Some 3.6 million reads on average were seen across naive, central memory and regulatory T cell samples. Sequenced by immunoSEQ multiplex PCR; TCRdb stores in-frame clones only, minus some. This table holds 500,000 to 700,000 clones, around 16% found once. Purity exceeded 95% in all sorted populations.

The specimen was naive CD4+ T cells from blood. The clonotype originates from a man aged 18 to 29 in good health. The rearrangement uses TRBV18 and TRBJ2-1, with 8 bases lining up with TRBD1. CDR3 sequence (DNA): TGTGCCAGCTCACCAGCGCAGGGGGCGCATGGCAATGAGCAGTTCTTC. Translation: CASSPAQGAHGNEQFF.